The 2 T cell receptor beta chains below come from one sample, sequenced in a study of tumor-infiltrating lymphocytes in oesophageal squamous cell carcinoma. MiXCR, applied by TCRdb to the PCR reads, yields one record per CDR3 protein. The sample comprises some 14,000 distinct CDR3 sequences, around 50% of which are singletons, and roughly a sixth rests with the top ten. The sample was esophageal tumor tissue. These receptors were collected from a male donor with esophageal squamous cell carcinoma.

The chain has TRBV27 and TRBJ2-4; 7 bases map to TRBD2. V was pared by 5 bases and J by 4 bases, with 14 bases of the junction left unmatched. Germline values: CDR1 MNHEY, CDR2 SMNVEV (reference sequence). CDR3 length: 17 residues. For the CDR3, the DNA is TGTGCCAGCAGTCCGGCAAATGATGGGGGGGGTAAAAACATTCAGTACTTC. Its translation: CASSPANDGGGKNIQYF.

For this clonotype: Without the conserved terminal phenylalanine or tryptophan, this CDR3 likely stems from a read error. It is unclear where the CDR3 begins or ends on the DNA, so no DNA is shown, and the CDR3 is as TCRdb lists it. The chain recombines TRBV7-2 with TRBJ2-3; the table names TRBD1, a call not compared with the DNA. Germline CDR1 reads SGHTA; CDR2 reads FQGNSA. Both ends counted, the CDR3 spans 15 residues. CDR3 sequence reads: CASSQTTGDGYTFGS.